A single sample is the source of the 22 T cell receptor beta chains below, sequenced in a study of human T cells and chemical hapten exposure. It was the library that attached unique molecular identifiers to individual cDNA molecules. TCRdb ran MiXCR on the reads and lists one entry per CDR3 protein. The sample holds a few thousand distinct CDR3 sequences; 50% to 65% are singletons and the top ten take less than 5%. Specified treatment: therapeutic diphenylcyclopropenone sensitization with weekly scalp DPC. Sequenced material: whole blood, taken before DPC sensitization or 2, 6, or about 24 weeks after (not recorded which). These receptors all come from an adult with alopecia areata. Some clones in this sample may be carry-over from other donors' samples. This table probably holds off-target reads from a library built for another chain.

CDR3 residues: CASSQGGTGNEQYF. The CDR3 region has the DNA TGTGCCAGCAGCCAAGGCGGGACGGGAAACGAGCAGTACTTC. J is TRBJ2-7 and V is TRBV3-1; perhaps TRBD2 as D (6 bases). This CDR3 has 14 amino acids. The germline V gene has CDR1 LGHDT and CDR2 YNNKEL (reference sequence). The V and J ends lost 1 base and 5 bases respectively, with 12 bases between them.

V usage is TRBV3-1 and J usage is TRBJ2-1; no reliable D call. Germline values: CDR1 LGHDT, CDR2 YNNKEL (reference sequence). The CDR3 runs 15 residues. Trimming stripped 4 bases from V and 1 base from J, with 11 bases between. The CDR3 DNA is TGTGCCAGCAGCCCTCAGGCGGTTTCCTACAATGAGCAGTTCTTC. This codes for CASSPQAVSYNEQFF.

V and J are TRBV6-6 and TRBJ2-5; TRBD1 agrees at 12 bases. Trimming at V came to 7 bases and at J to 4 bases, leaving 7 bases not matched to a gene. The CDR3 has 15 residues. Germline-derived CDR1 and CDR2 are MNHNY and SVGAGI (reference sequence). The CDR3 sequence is CASTIRDRGRETQYF. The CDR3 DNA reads TGTGCCAGCACGATCCGGGACAGGGGGCGAGAGACCCAGTACTTC.

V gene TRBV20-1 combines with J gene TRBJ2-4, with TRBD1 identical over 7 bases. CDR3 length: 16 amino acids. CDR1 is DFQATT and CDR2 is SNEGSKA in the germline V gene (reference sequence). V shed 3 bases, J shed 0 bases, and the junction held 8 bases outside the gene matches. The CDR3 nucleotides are TGCAGTGCTAGCGTACAGGGGCATCTAGCCAAAAACATTCAGTACTTC. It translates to CSASVQGHLAKNIQYF.

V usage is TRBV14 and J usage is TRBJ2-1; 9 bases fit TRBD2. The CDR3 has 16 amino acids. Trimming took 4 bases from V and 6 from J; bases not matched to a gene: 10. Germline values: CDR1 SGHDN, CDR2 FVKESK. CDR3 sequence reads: CASSPGSGRLPNEQFF. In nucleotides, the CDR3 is TGTGCCAGCAGCCCCGGTAGCGGGAGACTCCCCAATGAGCAGTTCTTC.

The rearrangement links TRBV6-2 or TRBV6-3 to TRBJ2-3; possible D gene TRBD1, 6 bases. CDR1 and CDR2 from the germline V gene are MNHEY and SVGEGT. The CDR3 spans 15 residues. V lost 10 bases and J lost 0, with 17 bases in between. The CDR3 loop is CATYRAQTSTDTQYF. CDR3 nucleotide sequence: TGTGCCACCTACAGGGCCCAGACTAGCACAGATACGCAGTATTTT.

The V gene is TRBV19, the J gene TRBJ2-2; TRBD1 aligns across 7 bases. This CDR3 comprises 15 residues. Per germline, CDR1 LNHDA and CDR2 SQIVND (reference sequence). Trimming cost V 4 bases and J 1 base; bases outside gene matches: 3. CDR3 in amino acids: CASSTQGMNTGELFF. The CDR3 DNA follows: TGTGCCAGTAGTACACAGGGGATGAACACCGGGGAGCTGTTTTTT.

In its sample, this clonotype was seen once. The CDR3: CASSRGVLSYEQYF. CDR3 coding DNA: TGTGCCAGCAGCCGCGGGGTTCTTTCCTACGAGCAGTACTTC. The chain uses TRBV7-9 and TRBJ2-7, with D possibly TRBD2 on 6 matching bases. CDR1 is SEHNR and CDR2 is FQNEAQ in the germline V gene (reference sequence). The CDR3 runs to 14 residues. V was trimmed by 5 bases and J by 1 base, leaving 12 bases between them.

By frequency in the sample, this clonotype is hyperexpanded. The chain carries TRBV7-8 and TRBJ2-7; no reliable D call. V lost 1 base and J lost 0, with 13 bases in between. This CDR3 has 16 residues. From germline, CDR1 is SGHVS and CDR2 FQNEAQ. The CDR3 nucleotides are TGTGCCAGCAGCTTAGGGCCCAGGTCCAGCTCCTACGAGCAGTACTTC. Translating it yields CASSLGPRSSSYEQYF.

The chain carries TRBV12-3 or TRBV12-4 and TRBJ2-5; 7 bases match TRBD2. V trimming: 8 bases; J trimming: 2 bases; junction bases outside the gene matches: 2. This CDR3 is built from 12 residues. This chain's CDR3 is CASGGLQETQYF. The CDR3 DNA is TGTGCCAGCGGGGGACTACAAGAGACCCAGTACTTC.

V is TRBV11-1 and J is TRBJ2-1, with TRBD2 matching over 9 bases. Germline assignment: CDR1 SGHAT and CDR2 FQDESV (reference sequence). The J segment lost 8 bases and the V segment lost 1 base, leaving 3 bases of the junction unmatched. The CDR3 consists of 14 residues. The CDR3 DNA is TGTGCCAGCAGCTTAGAAGCGGGAGGATATGAGCAGTTCTTC. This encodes CASSLEAGGYEQFF.

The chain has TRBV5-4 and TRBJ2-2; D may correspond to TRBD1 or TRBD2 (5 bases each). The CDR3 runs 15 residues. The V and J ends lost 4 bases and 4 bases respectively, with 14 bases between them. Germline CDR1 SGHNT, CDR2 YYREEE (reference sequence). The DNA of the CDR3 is TGTGCCAGCAGCCTAGGGGACCGAAGCACCGGGGAGCTGTTTTTT. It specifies CASSLGDRSTGELFF.

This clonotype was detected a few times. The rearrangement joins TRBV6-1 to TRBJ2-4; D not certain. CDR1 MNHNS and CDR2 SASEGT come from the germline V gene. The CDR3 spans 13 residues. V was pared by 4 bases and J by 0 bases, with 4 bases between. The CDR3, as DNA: TGTGCCAGCAGTGGGACAGCCAAAAACATTCAGTACTTC. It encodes CASSGTAKNIQYF.

As DNA, the CDR3 is TGTGCCATCAAGGCGGGCGCAGACAATGAGCAGTTCTTC. This translates into CAIKAGADNEQFF. This chain joins TRBV10-3 and TRBJ2-1, with D possibly being TRBD2 (5 bases). The CDR3 is 13 amino acids. Per germline, CDR1 ENHRY and CDR2 SYGVKD. V lost 7 bases to trimming and J lost 5 bases, with 12 bases between them.

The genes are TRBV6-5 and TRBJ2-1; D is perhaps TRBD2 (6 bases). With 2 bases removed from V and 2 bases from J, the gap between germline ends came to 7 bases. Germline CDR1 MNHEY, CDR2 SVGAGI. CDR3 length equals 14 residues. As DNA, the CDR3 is TGTGCCAGCAGTTACGGGAGGACCTACAATGAGCAGTTCTTC. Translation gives CASSYGRTYNEQFF.

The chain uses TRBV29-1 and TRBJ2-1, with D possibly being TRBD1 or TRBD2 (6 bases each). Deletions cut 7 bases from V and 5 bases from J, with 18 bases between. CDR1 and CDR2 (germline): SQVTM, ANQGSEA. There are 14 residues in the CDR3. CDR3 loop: CSAKWRGTDNEQFF. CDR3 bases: TGCAGCGCGAAGTGGAGGGGGACCGACAATGAGCAGTTCTTC.

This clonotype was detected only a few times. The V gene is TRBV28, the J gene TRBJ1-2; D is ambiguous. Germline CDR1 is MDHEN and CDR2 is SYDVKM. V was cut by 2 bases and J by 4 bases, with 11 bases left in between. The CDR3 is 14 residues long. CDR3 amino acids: CASSLVPNSYGYTF. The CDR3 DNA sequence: TGTGCCAGCAGTTTAGTCCCCAATAGCTATGGCTACACCTTC.

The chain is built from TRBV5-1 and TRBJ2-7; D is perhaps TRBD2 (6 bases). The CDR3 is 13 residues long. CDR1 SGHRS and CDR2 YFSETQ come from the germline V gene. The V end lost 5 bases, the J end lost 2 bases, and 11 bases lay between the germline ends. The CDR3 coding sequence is TGCGCCAGCAGGCGGGACTCCGCCTACGAGCAGTACTTC. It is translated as CASRRDSAYEQYF.

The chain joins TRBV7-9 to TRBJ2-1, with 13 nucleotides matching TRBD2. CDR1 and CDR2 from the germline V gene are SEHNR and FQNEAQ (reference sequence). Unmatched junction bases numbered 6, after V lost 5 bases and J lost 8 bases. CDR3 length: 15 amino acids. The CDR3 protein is CASSPRTSGGHEQFF. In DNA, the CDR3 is TGTGCCAGCAGCCCTCGGACTAGCGGGGGTCATGAGCAGTTCTTC.

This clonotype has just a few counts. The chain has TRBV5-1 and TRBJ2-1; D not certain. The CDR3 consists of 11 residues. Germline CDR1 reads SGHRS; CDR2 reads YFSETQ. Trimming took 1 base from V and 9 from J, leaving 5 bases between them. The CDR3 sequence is CASSLTLEQFF. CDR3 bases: TGCGCCAGCAGCTTGACTCTTGAGCAGTTCTTC.

The CDR3: CASRLAGEVETQYF. CDR3 DNA: TGTGCCAGCAGGCTAGCGGGGGAGGTGGAGACCCAGTACTTC. The rearrangement uses TRBV7-8 and TRBJ2-5; TRBD2 agrees at 10 bases. The germline CDR1 and CDR2 sequences are SGHVS and FQNEAQ. CDR3 length: 14 amino acids. V was clipped by 6 bases and J by 5 bases; unmatched bases: 6.

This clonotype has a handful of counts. CDR3 residues: CASSPPVRTAYEQYF. In DNA, the CDR3 is TGTGCCAGCTCACCACCGGTGCGGACAGCCTACGAGCAGTACTTC. The V gene is TRBV18, the J gene TRBJ2-7, with D perhaps matching TRBD1 (6 bases). The CDR3 is 15 residues long. Germline values: CDR1 KGHSH, CDR2 LQKENI. V gave up 0 bases and J gave up 2 bases, with 11 bases separating them.